This T cell receptor (beta chain) was identified in a study of T cell repertoires in cytomegalovirus infection. Study background: HLA-C-restricted CMV epitopes, recently identified, and well-studied HLA-B-restricted ones were used by the study. Public TCR beta signatures marked donors with CMV infection and the matching HLA.

The study's findings and limits: Within the response measured ex vivo, HLA-C-restricted CMV-specific TCR beta clonotypes were dominant.

TCRdb fed the reads into MiXCR, producing one record per CDR3 protein. Among about 920,000 distinct CDR3 sequences listed, approximately 32% were seen once. V was shortened by 7 bases and J by 2 bases, with 14 bases between the two germline ends. The CDR3 is made up of 14 amino acids. This clonotype was seen a few times. Its specificity is unknown. This receptor was obtained from a human donor in good health (CMV status not recorded). Some clones in this sample may be carry-over from other donors' samples. The chain employs TRBV12-3 or TRBV12-4 and TRBJ2-5; weak D call: TRBD1 (6 bases). The material sequenced was cultured CD8+ T cells from PBMCs, taken from culture after CMV antigen stimulation. Written as DNA, the CDR3 is TGTGCCAGCACTCACAAAGGACAGCAAGAGACCCAGTACTTC. It yields the protein CASTHKGQQETQYF.